This T cell receptor (beta chain) was sequenced during a study of shared clonotypes between healthy human individuals. Findings of the study overall: A generally larger estimated richness was seen in naive subsets than in memory subsets.

CD4+ cells yielded CD45RA+ naive and CD45RA-negative memory subsets. Trimming left V 7 bases short and J 3 bases short, with 15 bases between. Germline V gives CDR1 ENHRY, CDR2 SYGVKD. The length of the CDR3 is 15 residues. Assay used: immunoSEQ multiplex PCR; TCRdb lists only in-frame clones, some missing. Among roughly 1,600,000 clones, around 98.5% were seen once, and the ten largest hold 0.36%. Turning to this clone: Its antigen remains unidentified.

What was sequenced was naive CD4+ T cells sorted from blood. Subset reported: CD45RA+ positively selected. This sequence joins TRBV10-3 and TRBJ2-2; possibly TRBD1 for D (6 bases). The receptor's source is a young man in good health. The CDR3 region has the DNA TGTGCCATCACCAAGACAGGTTTGGACACCGGGGAGCTGTTTTTT. This encodes CAITKTGLDTGELFF.